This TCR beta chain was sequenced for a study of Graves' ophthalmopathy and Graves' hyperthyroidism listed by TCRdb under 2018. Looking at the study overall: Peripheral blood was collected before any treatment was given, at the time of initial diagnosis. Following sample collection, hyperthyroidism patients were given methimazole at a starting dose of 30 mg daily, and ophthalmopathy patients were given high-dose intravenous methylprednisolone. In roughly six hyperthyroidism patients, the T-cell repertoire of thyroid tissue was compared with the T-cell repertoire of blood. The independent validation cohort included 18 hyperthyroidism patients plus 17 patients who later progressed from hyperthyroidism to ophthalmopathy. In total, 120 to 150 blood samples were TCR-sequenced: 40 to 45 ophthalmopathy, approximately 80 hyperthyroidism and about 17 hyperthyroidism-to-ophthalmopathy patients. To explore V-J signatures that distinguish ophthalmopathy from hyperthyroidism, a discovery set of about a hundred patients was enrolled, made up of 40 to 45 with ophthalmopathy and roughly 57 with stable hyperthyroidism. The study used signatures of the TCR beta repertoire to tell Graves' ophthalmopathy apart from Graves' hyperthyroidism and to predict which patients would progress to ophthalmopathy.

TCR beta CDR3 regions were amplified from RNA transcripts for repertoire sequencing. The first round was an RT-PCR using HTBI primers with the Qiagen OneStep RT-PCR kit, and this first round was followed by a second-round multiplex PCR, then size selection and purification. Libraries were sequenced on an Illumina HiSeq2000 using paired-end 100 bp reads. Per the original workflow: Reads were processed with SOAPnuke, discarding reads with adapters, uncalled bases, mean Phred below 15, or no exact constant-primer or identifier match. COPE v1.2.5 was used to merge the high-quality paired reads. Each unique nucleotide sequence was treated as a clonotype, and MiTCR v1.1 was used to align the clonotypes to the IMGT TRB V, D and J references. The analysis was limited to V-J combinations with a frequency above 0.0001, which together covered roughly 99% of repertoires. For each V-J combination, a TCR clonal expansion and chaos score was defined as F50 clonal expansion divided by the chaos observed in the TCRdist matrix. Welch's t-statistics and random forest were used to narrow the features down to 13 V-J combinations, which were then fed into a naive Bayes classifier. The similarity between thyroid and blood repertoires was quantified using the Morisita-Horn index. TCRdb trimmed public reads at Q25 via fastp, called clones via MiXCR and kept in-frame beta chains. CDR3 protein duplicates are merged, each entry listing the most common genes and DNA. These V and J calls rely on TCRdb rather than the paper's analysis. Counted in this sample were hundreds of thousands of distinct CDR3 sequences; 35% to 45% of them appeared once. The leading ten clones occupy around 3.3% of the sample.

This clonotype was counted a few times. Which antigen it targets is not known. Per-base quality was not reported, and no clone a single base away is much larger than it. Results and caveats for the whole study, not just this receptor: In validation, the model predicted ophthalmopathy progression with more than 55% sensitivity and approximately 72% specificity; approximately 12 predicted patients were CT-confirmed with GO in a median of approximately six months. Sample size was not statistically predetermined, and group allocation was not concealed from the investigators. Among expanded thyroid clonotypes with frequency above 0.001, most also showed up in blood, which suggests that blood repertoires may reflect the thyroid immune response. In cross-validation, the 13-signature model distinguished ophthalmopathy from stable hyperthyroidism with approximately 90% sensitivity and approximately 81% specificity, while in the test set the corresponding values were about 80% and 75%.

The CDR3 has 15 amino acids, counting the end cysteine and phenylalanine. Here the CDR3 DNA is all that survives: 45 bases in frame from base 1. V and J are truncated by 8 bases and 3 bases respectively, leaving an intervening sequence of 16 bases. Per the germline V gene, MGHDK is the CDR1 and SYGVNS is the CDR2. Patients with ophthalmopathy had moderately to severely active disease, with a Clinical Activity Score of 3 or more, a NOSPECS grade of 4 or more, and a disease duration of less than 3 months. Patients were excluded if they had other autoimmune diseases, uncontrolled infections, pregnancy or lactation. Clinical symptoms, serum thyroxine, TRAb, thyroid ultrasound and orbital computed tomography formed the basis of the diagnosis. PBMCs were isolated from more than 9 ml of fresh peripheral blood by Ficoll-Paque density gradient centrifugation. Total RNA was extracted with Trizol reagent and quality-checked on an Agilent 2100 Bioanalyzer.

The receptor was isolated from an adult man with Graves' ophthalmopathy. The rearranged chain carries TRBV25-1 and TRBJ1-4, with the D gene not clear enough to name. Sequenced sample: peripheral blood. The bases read TGTGCCAGCTCACCACTCAGAACAGCTAATGAAAAACTGTTTTTT. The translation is CASSPLRTANEKLFF.